This TCR beta chain was found in a study of cytomegalovirus exposure and HLA in healthy donors. Study overall: The 90 to 150 validation repertoires, a later analysis reported, used the same platform as the approximately 730 repertoires from the first cohort.

TCRdb keeps only in-frame clones here, not all; method: immunoSEQ multiplex PCR. This table holds about 130,000 clones, around 95% found once. This CDR3 contains 14 residues. Trimming stripped 1 base from V and 9 bases from J, with 16 bases between. CDR1 MNHNS and CDR2 SASEGT come from the germline V gene. The rearrangement joins TRBV6-1 to TRBJ2-7, with no clear D. The material sequenced was PBMCs. The sequence was obtained from a man younger than 35 in good health and CMV-seronegative. CDR3 coding DNA: TGTGCCAGCAGTGAAGAGGCGAAGGATCCAGGGCAGTACTTC. This sequence encodes CASSEEAKDPGQYF.